This TCR beta chain is drawn from a study of cytomegalovirus exposure and HLA in healthy donors. Study information: Of the donors genotyped, several hundred in all, 75% to 85% fell in the Caucasian-associated ancestry cluster. Study results and caveats: The later analysis indicated that the majority of CMV-associated TCR beta chains appeared HLA-restricted.

13 Jbeta primers and 60 Vbeta primers were used for the PCR. Sequencing used immunoSEQ multiplex PCR; TCRdb keeps in-frame clones, though not all of them. Among some 150,000 clones listed, around 82% were seen once. A word on this clone: The antigen is undetermined.

Germline CDR1 reads LNHDA; CDR2 reads SQIVND (reference sequence). The CDR3 spans 16 residues. Trimming removed 8 bases at V and 0 bases at J, with 17 bases between. The sequencing sample was made of PBMCs. The TCR was taken from a male donor in good health and CMV-seronegative. The chain recombines TRBV19 with TRBJ1-5, with D possibly matching TRBD1 (6 bases). DNA for the CDR3: TGTGCCAGTGCCGGACAGAGTACCTATAGCAATCAGCCCCAGCATTTT. Protein: CASAGQSTYSNQPQHF.